What follows is one TCR beta chain and its context. Its antigen is undetermined. This entry is derived from a study of T cell responses to AZD1222 COVID-19 vaccine. General observations from the study: Regions 160-218 and 743-854 held dominance among vaccine-associated CD4 TCRs, which spanned spike. Targets within unmutated variant regions were reportedly found for nearly half of spike-specific TCRs.

The CDR3 length is 13 residues. The V gene lost 1 base and the J gene lost 4 bases, with 8 bases spanning the gap. Germline-derived CDR1 and CDR2 are LGHDT and YNNKEL (reference sequence). Profiled with immunoSEQ multiplex PCR; TCRdb holds only in-frame clones, not every one. This sample carries roughly 150,000 clones, about 85% of them seen once, and the ten largest clones take 6.9%. The V and J genes are TRBV3-1 (or the pseudogene TRBV3-2) and TRBJ2-7, with TRBD2 as a possible D gene (5 bases). The sequencing used peripheral blood, collected after recovery from COVID-19. This receptor was identified in an adult who had recovered from COVID-19. CDR3 in amino acids: CASSQGTAYEQYF. CDR3 in DNA: TGTGCCAGCAGCCAAGGGACTGCGTACGAGCAGTACTTC.